What follows are 31 T cell receptor beta chains derived from one specimen sequenced in a study of cytomegalovirus exposure and HLA in healthy donors (dated by TCRdb to 2017 to 2019). The method was the immunoSEQ multiplex PCR assay. A mixture of 60 forward primers for TCR Vbeta segments and 13 reverse primers for TCR Jbeta segments was used in the multiplex PCR. In TCRdb, the immuneACCESS table is reduced to in-frame sequences with V and J assigned. These tables do not hold every clone; where another copy was compared, an unresolved V gene accounts for under half, and the others remain unexplained. Here the sample has almost 200,000 clones; around 80% occur a single time. 4% to 4.5% of the sample rests with the top ten. The sequenced sample was PBMCs. Receptor source: a woman in her 30s in good health and CMV-seropositive.

The CDR3 sequence is CSVVGIGGITGELFF. Here the CDR3 DNA reads TGCAGCGTTGTTGGGATAGGGGGCATCACCGGGGAGCTGTTTTTT. The chain combines TRBV29-1 with TRBJ2-2; TRBD1 agrees at 7 bases. The CDR3 runs 15 residues. The germline gives CDR1 SQVTM, CDR2 ANQGSEA. V dropped 4 bases and J dropped 4; count of bases not matched to a gene: 9.

V and J are TRBV7-6 and TRBJ1-1; 7 bases agree with TRBD1. The CDR3 is made up of 14 amino acids. V trimming: 5 bases; J trimming: 1 base; junction bases outside the gene matches: 4. In germline, CDR1 is SGHVS, CDR2 FNYEAQ. CDR3 sequence: CASSLWTGNTEAFF. Here the CDR3 DNA reads TGTGCCAGCAGCCTCTGGACAGGGAACACTGAAGCTTTCTTT.

The chain has TRBV20-1 and TRBJ1-1; D perhaps matches TRBD1 (5 bases). There are 11 residues in the CDR3. Germline V gene data show CDR1 as DFQATT and CDR2 as SNEGSKA (reference sequence). DNA of the CDR3: TGCAGCGGCCAGGGGAACACTGAAGCTTTCTTT. It yields the protein CSGQGNTEAFF.

The V and J genes are TRBV11-2 and TRBJ2-5; 11 nucleotides line up with TRBD2. The germline gives CDR1 SGHAT, CDR2 FQNNGV. The CDR3 runs to 15 residues. V lost 6 bases and J lost 5; bases outside the gene matches: 8. In DNA, the CDR3 is TGTGCCAGCAGACTTAGCGGGGGGGGATCGGAGACCCAGTACTTC. This translates into CASRLSGGGSETQYF.

The chain recombines TRBV4-2 with TRBJ1-1, with 9 bases matching TRBD1. The CDR3 is 15 residues long. V dropped 3 bases and J dropped 8; count of bases not matched to a gene: 10. Germline values: CDR1 LGHNA, CDR2 YNFKEQ. The CDR3 loop reads CASSHLTGGEREAFF. The CDR3 nucleotides read TGTGCCAGCAGCCATTTGACAGGGGGGGAAAGGGAAGCTTTCTTT.

The gene calls are TRBV10-2 and TRBJ1-5, with 7 bases that match TRBD1. Germline values: CDR1 WSHSY, CDR2 SAAADI. CDR3 length: 16 residues. After removal of 0 bases from V and 3 bases from J, the junction contained 5 bases not matched to a gene. DNA of the CDR3: TGCGCCAGCAGTGAGTCGAGGGGGCAGCTCAATCAGCCCCAGCATTTT. It encodes CASSESRGQLNQPQHF.

A remark on this clone: The junction differs from germline at one of its ends, possibly a read error. The gene calls are TRBV5-4 and TRBJ2-1; TRBD2 agrees at 8 bases. The CDR3 runs to 19 residues. In germline, CDR1 is SGHNT, CDR2 YYREEE (reference sequence). The CDR3 sequence is CASSLGASGPGGPINEQFF. CDR3 nucleotide sequence: TGTGCCAGCAGTTTGGGGGCATCGGGACCGGGAGGGCCGATAAATGAGCAGTTCTTC.

CDR3 coding DNA: TGTGCCAGCAGCTTCGTTGTAGCGGAGCAAGAGCAGTTCTTC. As protein: CASSFVVAEQEQFF. V is TRBV5-4 and J is TRBJ2-1; D is perhaps TRBD2 (6 bases). Germline V gene lookup returns CDR1 SGHNT and CDR2 YYREEE (reference sequence). This CDR3 spans 14 amino acids. Trimming left V 2 bases short and J 10 bases short, with 16 bases between.

With respect to this clone: This CDR3 is also generated by other DNA sequences in the sample. The chain couples TRBV5-1 to TRBJ2-1, with TRBD2 matching over 7 bases. Germline CDR1 reads SGHRS; CDR2 reads YFSETQ. The CDR3 consists of 14 residues. Germline trimming cut 4 bases from V and 3 bases from J; bases unmatched to any gene: 4. Here the CDR3 DNA reads TGCGCCAGCAGCGCGTCGGGGGGCTACAATGAGCAGTTCTTC. Protein product: CASSASGGYNEQFF.

This clone showed up just a few times. The V call is TRBV29-1, the J call TRBJ2-5, with TRBD2 matching over 10 bases. CDR3 size: 14 residues. The ends lost 4 bases at V and 0 bases at J; junction bases unmatched: 2. Germline assignment: CDR1 SQVTM and CDR2 ANQGSEA. CDR3 nucleotide sequence: TGCAGCGTTGGTGGGACTAGCGACCAAGAGACCCAGTACTTC. It encodes CSVGGTSDQETQYF.

The chain carries TRBV7-9 and TRBJ2-7; TRBD1 matches 8 bases. This CDR3 region has 13 residues. In germline, CDR1 is SEHNR, CDR2 FQNEAQ (reference sequence). CDR3 region: CSIWTGLSEEQYF. The CDR3 DNA follows: TGTTCCATCTGGACAGGGCTAAGTGAGGAGCAGTACTTC.

This sequence joins TRBV19 and TRBJ1-5; D is unclear. Deletions cut 5 bases from V and 0 bases from J, with 17 bases between. CDR1 and CDR2 from the germline V gene are LNHDA and SQIVND (reference sequence). This CDR3 is built from 17 residues. The CDR3, as DNA: TGTGCCAGTAGTCCGCTAAGCACCTCTAGTAGCAATCAGCCCCAGCATTTT. Its protein product is CASSPLSTSSSNQPQHF. The full variable domain, completed using reference TRBV19 and TRBJ1-5, is DGGITQSPKYLFRKEGQNVTLSCEQNLNHDAMYWYRQDPGQGLRLIYYSQIVNDFQKGDIAEGYSVSREKKESFPLTVTSAQKNPTAFYLCASSPLSTSSSNQPQHFGDGTRLSIL.

The chain joins TRBV2 to TRBJ1-5; maybe TRBD1 (5 bases). CDR1 SNHLY and CDR2 FYNNEI come from the germline V gene. The CDR3 extends over 14 amino acids. Between the trimmed V and J ends, which lost 2 bases and 2 bases, there was a span of 7 bases. CDR3 sequence reads: CASSEQGRNQPQHF. CDR3 nucleotide sequence: TGTGCCAGCAGTGAACAGGGTCGCAATCAGCCCCAGCATTTT.

As DNA, the CDR3 is TGCGCCAGCAGCCCGGGACTAGTGACATCCTACGAGCAGTACTTC. Encoded protein: CASSPGLVTSYEQYF. The chain combines TRBV4-1 with TRBJ2-7, with TRBD2 matching 8 bases. The CDR3 contains 15 residues. Germline loops: CDR1 MGHRA, CDR2 YSYEKL. Losses at the gene ends were 4 bases for V and 1 base for J; bases not matched to a gene: 6.

This rearrangement joins TRBV29-1 to TRBJ1-1, with TRBD1 matching 8 bases. The CDR3 runs to 15 residues. V was pared by 0 bases and J by 1 base, with 4 bases of the junction left unmatched. Per the germline V gene, CDR1 is SQVTM and CDR2 is ANQGSEA. The CDR3 loop reads CSVEDRGTGNTEAFF. DNA for the CDR3: TGCAGCGTTGAAGATCGGGGGACAGGGAACACTGAAGCTTTCTTT.

The chain links TRBV12-5 to TRBJ2-4; 13 bases are a match to TRBD2. The ends lost 0 bases at V and 3 bases at J; junction bases unmatched: 11. CDR1 LGHNT and CDR2 FRNRAP come from the germline V gene. The CDR3 is 20 amino acids. The CDR3 nucleotides are TGTGCTAGTGGTTTGGTACTAACTAGCGGGAGGGCAAAGGTCAAAAACATTCAGTACTTC. Its translation: CASGLVLTSGRAKVKNIQYF.

This rearrangement joins TRBV5-1 to TRBJ2-7, with D perhaps TRBD2 (5 bases). Germline lookup yields CDR1 SGHRS and CDR2 YFSETQ. The length of the CDR3 is 14 residues. The ends were cut back, 4 bases at V and 7 bases at J, with 18 bases in the middle. The DNA for the CDR3 is TGCGCCAGCAGCCCCCGTTCAGGAGGAAATGAGCAGTACTTC. Protein: CASSPRSGGNEQYF. The whole variable domain, remainder taken from reference TRBV5-1 and TRBJ2-7, is KAGVTQTPRYLIKTRGQQVTLSCSPISGHRSVSWYQQTPGQGLQFLFEYFSETQRNKGNFPGRFSGRQFSNSRSEMNVSTLELGDSALYLCASSPRSGGNEQYFGPGTRLTVT.

J is TRBJ1-2 and V is TRBV30; the D gene is possibly TRBD1 (5 bases). The CDR3 spans 15 residues. The V end was cut by 1 base, the J end by 5 bases, with 17 bases between. CDR1 is GTSNPN, CDR2 SVGIG, per germline (reference sequence). The DNA for the CDR3 is TGTGCCTGGAGTGATTTTGTCAGGGCTCAATATGGCTACACCTTC. Amino acid sequence: CAWSDFVRAQYGYTF.

The chain carries TRBV6-5 and TRBJ2-2; 8 bases agree with TRBD1. CDR1 is MNHEY, CDR2 SVGAGI, per germline. The CDR3 runs 14 residues. The V segment lost 5 bases and the J segment 4 bases; nucleotides outside the gene matches: 3. The CDR3 region has the DNA TGTGCCAGCAGTGGACAGGGTCCCACCGGGGAGCTGTTTTTT. Translated, it gives CASSGQGPTGELFF.

The J gene is TRBJ2-2, the V gene TRBV19, with 7 positions matching TRBD1. The germline V gene encodes CDR1 LNHDA and CDR2 SQIVND (reference sequence). J lost 3 bases, V lost 5 bases, and 6 bases had no gene match. The length of the CDR3 is 15 residues. The CDR3 DNA reads as TGTGCCAGTAGTTCCTGGGACAGAGACACCGGGGAGCTGTTTTTT. Its protein product is CASSSWDRDTGELFF. Looking up the rest from reference TRBV19 and TRBJ2-2 gives the full variable domain: DGGITQSPKYLFRKEGQNVTLSCEQNLNHDAMYWYRQDPGQGLRLIYYSQIVNDFQKGDIAEGYSVSREKKESFPLTVTSAQKNPTAFYLCASSSWDRDTGELFFGEGSRLTVL.

This clone was counted between two and nine times. This rearrangement joins TRBV10-3 to TRBJ2-7; the match to TRBD1 covers 11 bases. The V gene end was trimmed by 6 bases and the J gene end by 2 bases; junction bases not matched to a gene: 9. CDR1 and CDR2 from the germline V gene are ENHRY and SYGVKD. The CDR3 loop spans 16 amino acids. The CDR3, as DNA: TGTGCCATCAGGGGCCCGGGACAGGGGGGCGCCTACGAGCAGTACTTC. Translation: CAIRGPGQGGAYEQYF.

The CDR3: CASSPRRSNYGYTF. The CDR3 DNA reads TGTGCCAGCAGCCCACGTAGATCTAACTATGGCTACACCTTC. This chain uses TRBV5-8 with TRBJ1-2, with D unresolved. Looked up from germline, CDR1 is SGHTS and CDR2 is YDEGEE. There are 14 residues in the CDR3. Deletions cut 4 bases from V and 0 bases from J, with 10 bases between.

The V gene is TRBV6-5, the J gene TRBJ1-2, with D perhaps matching TRBD1 (6 bases). Trimming removed 1 base from V and 4 bases from J, with 10 bases in between. The CDR3 spans 14 residues. CDR1 is MNHEY, CDR2 SVGAGI, per germline. The CDR3 DNA sequence: TGTGCCAGCAGTTACTTGGCAGGGGTCTATGGCTACACCTTC. It is translated as CASSYLAGVYGYTF.

This sequence joins TRBV6-1 and TRBJ2-7, with TRBD1 identical over 7 bases. Losses at the gene ends were 7 bases for V and 1 base for J; bases not matched to a gene: 7. This CDR3 region has 14 residues. Per the germline V gene, CDR1 is MNHNS and CDR2 is SASEGT. The CDR3 DNA sequence: TGTGCCAGCACCCCGGGACAGAAATCCTACGAGCAGTACTTC. It yields the protein CASTPGQKSYEQYF.

CDR3 bases: TGTGCCAGCAGCTCGGACAGCACCGGGGAGCTGTTTTTT. Its translation: CASSSDSTGELFF. The V and J genes are TRBV7-6 and TRBJ2-2; tentative D call: TRBD1 (6 bases). This CDR3 contains 13 residues. V dropped 4 bases and J dropped 4 bases, with 7 bases sitting between them. Germline V CDR1 and CDR2: SGHVS, FNYEAQ. The full variable domain, rest sourced from reference TRBV7-6 and TRBJ2-2, is GAGVSQSPRYKVTKRGQDVALRCDPISGHVSLYWYRQALGQGPEFLTYFNYEAQQDKSGLPNDRFSAERPEGSISTLTIQRTEQRDSAMYRCASSSDSTGELFFGEGSRLTVL.

The chain employs TRBV27 and TRBJ2-7; 16 nucleotides line up with TRBD2. CDR3 size: 17 residues. Germline CDR1 is MNHEY and CDR2 is SMNVEV (reference sequence). V shed 3 bases and J 0 bases; nucleotides not matched to a gene: 2. CDR3 sequence reads: CASSLGLAGGSSYEQYF. The DNA for the CDR3 is TGTGCCAGCAGTTTGGGACTAGCGGGAGGGAGCTCCTACGAGCAGTACTTC.

The rearrangement uses TRBV27 and TRBJ1-2; 7 bases are a match to TRBD1. The CDR3 extends over 16 amino acids. With 2 bases clipped from V and 4 bases from J, the junction kept 10 bases outside the gene matches. Germline V gives CDR1 MNHEY, CDR2 SMNVEV (reference sequence). CDR3 loop: CASSLKPPTGVYGYTF. The CDR3 nucleotides are TGTGCCAGCAGTTTAAAGCCCCCTACAGGGGTCTATGGCTACACCTTC.

The chain has TRBV7-2 and TRBJ2-7; D might be TRBD1 (5 bases). V lost 2 bases and J lost 0, with 14 bases in between. CDR1 and CDR2 (germline): SGHTA, FQGNSA. The CDR3 covers 16 residues. The CDR3 DNA is TGTGCCAGCAGCTTAAGAGGCAGGGTGAGCTCCTACGAGCAGTACTTC. This encodes CASSLRGRVSSYEQYF.

Comments on this clone: At one of its ends the junction is not consistent with the germline gene, which may arise from a read error. The rearrangement joins TRBV29-1 to TRBJ2-7; D is unresolved. Germline V gene lookup returns CDR1 SQVTM and CDR2 ANQGSEA. This CDR3 region has 11 residues. The CDR3 protein is CSVGGSYEQHF. Here the CDR3 DNA reads TGCAGCGTTGGCGGATCCTACGAGCAGCACTTC.

The chain combines TRBV7-9 with TRBJ1-5; D is unclear. CDR3 length equals 12 residues. Per germline, CDR1 SEHNR and CDR2 FQNEAQ (reference sequence). V lost 1 base and J 8 bases, leaving 6 bases between the germline ends. In nucleotides, the CDR3 is TGTGCCAGCAGCTTAGGGGAGGAGCCCCAGCATTTT. Its translation: CASSLGEEPQHF.

This chain uses TRBV9 with TRBJ1-5; the D is unclear. Looked up from germline, CDR1 is SGDLS and CDR2 is YYNGEE. The CDR3 runs to 11 residues. Trimming removed 6 bases at V and 5 bases at J, with 6 bases between. This CDR3 reads CASIPDQPQHF. The CDR3 DNA is TGTGCCAGCATTCCGGATCAGCCCCAGCATTTT. Full variable domain (remainder filled in from reference TRBV9 and TRBJ1-5): DSGVTQTPKHLITATGQRVTLRCSPRSGDLSVYWYQQSLDQGLQFLIQYYNGEERAKGNILERFSAQQFPDLHSELNLSSLELGDSALYFCASIPDQPQHFGDGTRLSIL.